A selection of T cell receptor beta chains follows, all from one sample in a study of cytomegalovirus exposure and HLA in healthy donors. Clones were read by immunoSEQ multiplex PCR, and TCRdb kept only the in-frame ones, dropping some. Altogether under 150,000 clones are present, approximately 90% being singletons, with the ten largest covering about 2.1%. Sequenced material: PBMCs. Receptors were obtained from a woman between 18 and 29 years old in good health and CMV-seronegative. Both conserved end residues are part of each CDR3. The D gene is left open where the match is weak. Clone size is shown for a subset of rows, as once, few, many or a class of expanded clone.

CDR3 protein: CASSFFSSRYEQYF
CDR3 DNA: TGTGCCAGCAGCTTCTTCAGTTCCCGATACGAGCAGTACTTC
J gene: TRBJ2-7
clone size: .
CDR3 length: 14
V gene: TRBV11-2
D gene: .

CDR3 protein: CASSPGLAGWDEQFF
CDR3 DNA: TGTGCCAGCTCACCAGGTCTAGCGGGATGGGATGAGCAGTTCTTC
J gene: TRBJ2-1
clone size: once
CDR3 length: 15
V gene: TRBV18
D gene: TRBD2

CDR3 protein: CASSLGTGGNQPQHF
CDR3 DNA: TGTGCCAGCAGTTTAGGGACAGGGGGCAATCAGCCCCAGCATTTT
J gene: TRBJ1-5
clone size: .
CDR3 length: 15
V gene: TRBV27
D gene: TRBD1

CDR3 protein: CAISLSEQETQYF
CDR3 DNA: TGTGCCATCTCATTATCGGAGCAAGAGACCCAGTACTTC
J gene: TRBJ2-5
clone size: .
CDR3 length: 13
V gene: TRBV10-3
D gene: .

CDR3 protein: CASSLATETYEQYF
CDR3 DNA: TGTGCCAGCAGCTTGGCGACAGAAACCTACGAGCAGTACTTC
J gene: TRBJ2-7
clone size: .
CDR3 length: 14
V gene: TRBV5-4
D gene: .

CDR3 protein: CASSLALAGGPQETQYF
CDR3 DNA: TGCGCCAGCAGCTTGGCTCTGGCGGGGGGCCCCCAAGAGACCCAGTACTTC
J gene: TRBJ2-5
clone size: few
CDR3 length: 17
V gene: TRBV5-1
D gene: TRBD2

CDR3 protein: CASSKVGTGTMVWDSNQPQHF
CDR3 DNA: .
J gene: TRBJ1-5
clone size: few
CDR3 length: 21
V gene: TRBV21-1
D gene: .

CDR3 protein: CASSPDRSYNEQFF
CDR3 DNA: TGTGCCAGCAGCCCGGACAGGTCCTACAATGAGCAGTTCTTC
J gene: TRBJ2-1
clone size: .
CDR3 length: 14
V gene: TRBV21-1
D gene: .

CDR3 protein: CASSLLVGGEAEQYF
CDR3 DNA: TGTGCCAGCAGTTTACTGGTAGGGGGAGAGGCCGAGCAGTACTTC
J gene: TRBJ2-7
clone size: .
CDR3 length: 15
V gene: TRBV6-5
D gene: .

CDR3 protein: CASSLGGFADTQYF
CDR3 DNA: TGTGCCAGCAGCTTGGGGGGTTTCGCAGATACGCAGTATTTT
J gene: TRBJ2-3
clone size: .
CDR3 length: 14
V gene: TRBV11-3
D gene: .

CDR3 protein: CASSARTGITYEQYF
CDR3 DNA: TGTGCCAGCAGTGCGAGGACAGGGATCACCTACGAGCAGTACTTC
J gene: TRBJ2-7
clone size: .
CDR3 length: 15
V gene: TRBV6-5
D gene: TRBD1

CDR3 protein: CASSPTGGGLAFF
CDR3 DNA: TGTGCCAGCAGCCCCACCGGGGGGGGTTTAGCTTTCTTT
J gene: TRBJ1-1
clone size: .
CDR3 length: 13
V gene: TRBV11-2
D gene: .

CDR3 protein: CASSGGLGQETQYF
CDR3 DNA: TGCGCCAGCAGCGGGGGACTAGGCCAAGAGACCCAGTACTTC
J gene: TRBJ2-5
clone size: .
CDR3 length: 14
V gene: TRBV5-1
D gene: TRBD2

CDR3 protein: CASSVRRNTDTQYF
CDR3 DNA: TGTGCCAGCAGTGTACGGCGGAACACAGATACGCAGTATTTT
J gene: TRBJ2-3
clone size: .
CDR3 length: 14
V gene: TRBV2
D gene: .

CDR3 protein: CASSQGTSGGPYNEQFF
CDR3 DNA: TGCGCCAGCAGCCAAGGGACTAGCGGGGGCCCCTACAATGAGCAGTTCTTC
J gene: TRBJ2-1
clone size: once
CDR3 length: 17
V gene: TRBV4-3
D gene: TRBD2

CDR3 protein: CASSLGDRGRTGTEAFF
CDR3 DNA: TGCGCCAGCAGCTTGGGGGACAGGGGGCGGACGGGGACTGAAGCTTTCTTT
J gene: TRBJ1-1
clone size: .
CDR3 length: 17
V gene: TRBV5-1
D gene: TRBD1

CDR3 protein: CASSLLGQAEKLFF
CDR3 DNA: TGTGCCAGCAGCTTGTTAGGACAGGCCGAAAAACTGTTTTTT
J gene: TRBJ1-4
clone size: .
CDR3 length: 14
V gene: TRBV2
D gene: TRBD1

CDR3 protein: CSVLTGYEQYF
CDR3 DNA: TGCAGCGTCCTCACAGGGTACGAGCAGTACTTC
J gene: TRBJ2-7
clone size: .
CDR3 length: 11
V gene: TRBV29-1
D gene: .

CDR3 protein: CATFSAGGNTGELFF
CDR3 DNA: TGTGCCACATTCTCAGCGGGAGGGAACACCGGGGAGCTGTTTTTT
J gene: TRBJ2-2
clone size: .
CDR3 length: 15
V gene: TRBV19
D gene: TRBD2

CDR3 protein: CASSFGQGFNTGELFF
CDR3 DNA: TGTGCCAGCAGCTTTGGGCAGGGGTTTAACACCGGGGAGCTGTTTTTT
J gene: TRBJ2-2
clone size: many
CDR3 length: 16
V gene: TRBV7-9
D gene: .

CDR3 protein: CASGLAPERNYGYTF
CDR3 DNA: TGTGCTAGTGGCTTGGCGCCAGAACGTAACTATGGCTACACCTTC
J gene: TRBJ1-2
clone size: .
CDR3 length: 15
V gene: TRBV12-5
D gene: .

CDR3 protein: CAWSSGGTGELFF
CDR3 DNA: TGTGCCTGGAGTTCGGGGGGCACCGGGGAGCTGTTTTTT
J gene: TRBJ2-2
clone size: .
CDR3 length: 13
V gene: TRBV30
D gene: TRBD2

CDR3 protein: CASSVQQGVGQPQHF
CDR3 DNA: TGTGCCAGTAGTGTTCAACAGGGCGTAGGGCAGCCCCAGCATTTT
J gene: TRBJ1-5
clone size: .
CDR3 length: 15
V gene: TRBV19
D gene: .

CDR3 protein: CASSLGQGAEKLFF
CDR3 DNA: TGCGCCAGCAGCTTGGGCCAGGGGGCAGAAAAACTGTTTTTT
J gene: TRBJ1-4
clone size: .
CDR3 length: 14
V gene: TRBV5-1
D gene: TRBD1

CDR3 protein: CASSLAGAGSNEQYF
CDR3 DNA: TGTGCCAGCAGCTTGGCTGGCGCAGGGTCCAACGAGCAGTACTTC
J gene: TRBJ2-7
clone size: few
CDR3 length: 15
V gene: TRBV5-4
D gene: .

CDR3 protein: CASRGQGTGGYTF
CDR3 DNA: TGTGCCAGCAGGGGACAGGGAACGGGTGGCTACACCTTC
J gene: TRBJ1-2
clone size: .
CDR3 length: 13
V gene: TRBV7-2
D gene: TRBD1

CDR3 protein: CASSPSGGNYGYTF
CDR3 DNA: TGTGCCAGCAGCCCCTCAGGGGGCAACTATGGCTACACCTTC
J gene: TRBJ1-2
clone size: .
CDR3 length: 14
V gene: TRBV5-4
D gene: TRBD1

CDR3 protein: CASSVGLAYEQYF
CDR3 DNA: TGCGCCAGCAGCGTGGGACTAGCCTACGAGCAGTACTTC
J gene: TRBJ2-7
clone size: .
CDR3 length: 13
V gene: TRBV5-1
D gene: TRBD2

CDR3 protein: CASSRTRNTEAFF
CDR3 DNA: TGTGCCAGCAGCCGGACAAGGAACACTGAAGCTTTCTTT
J gene: TRBJ1-1
clone size: once
CDR3 length: 13
V gene: TRBV6-5
D gene: .

CDR3 protein: CACRQGYSDGYTF
CDR3 DNA: TGTGCCTGTAGACAGGGCTACTCGGATGGCTACACCTTC
J gene: TRBJ1-2
clone size: .
CDR3 length: 13
V gene: TRBV2
D gene: TRBD1

CDR3 protein: CASSLGAREKLFF
CDR3 DNA: TGTGCCAGCAGCTTAGGGGCCCGGGAAAAACTGTTTTTT
J gene: TRBJ1-4
clone size: .
CDR3 length: 13
V gene: TRBV11-2
D gene: .

CDR3 protein: CATRAGLAGGETQYF
CDR3 DNA: TGTGCCACCCGTGCGGGACTAGCGGGAGGGGAGACCCAGTACTTC
J gene: TRBJ2-5
clone size: .
CDR3 length: 15
V gene: TRBV6-5
D gene: TRBD2

CDR3 protein: CASGLVPGGMGLEEKLFF
CDR3 DNA: TGTGCTAGTGGTTTGGTCCCAGGGGGCATGGGTTTAGAGGAAAAACTGTTTTTT
J gene: TRBJ1-4
clone size: .
CDR3 length: 18
V gene: TRBV12-5
D gene: TRBD1

CDR3 protein: CASSFTTANTEAFF
CDR3 DNA: TGTGCCAGCAGCTTTACCACAGCGAACACTGAAGCTTTCTTT
J gene: TRBJ1-1
clone size: .
CDR3 length: 14
V gene: TRBV7-2
D gene: .

CDR3 protein: CATSGDRGINQPQHF
CDR3 DNA: TGTGCCACCAGCGGGGACAGGGGAATCAATCAGCCCCAGCATTTT
J gene: TRBJ1-5
clone size: .
CDR3 length: 15
V gene: TRBV15
D gene: TRBD1

CDR3 protein: CATSRDFLWDREGSPLHF
CDR3 DNA: TGTGCCACCAGCAGAGATTTTTTGTGGGACAGGGAGGGTTCACCCCTCCACTTT
J gene: TRBJ1-6
clone size: .
CDR3 length: 18
V gene: TRBV15
D gene: TRBD1

CDR3 protein: CASSLAGLAGLSTDTQYF
CDR3 DNA: TGTGCCAGCAGCTTAGCGGGACTAGCGGGCCTAAGCACAGATACGCAGTATTTT
J gene: TRBJ2-3
clone size: .
CDR3 length: 18
V gene: TRBV13
D gene: TRBD2

CDR3 protein: CASSKGLAGNYNEQFF
CDR3 DNA: TGTGCCAGCAGTAAGGGACTAGCGGGAAACTACAATGAGCAGTTCTTC
J gene: TRBJ2-1
clone size: .
CDR3 length: 16
V gene: TRBV2
D gene: TRBD2

CDR3 protein: CASRIQVNTEAFF
CDR3 DNA: TGTGCCAGCAGAATACAGGTGAACACTGAAGCTTTCTTT
J gene: TRBJ1-1
clone size: .
CDR3 length: 13
V gene: TRBV6-5
D gene: .